This paragraph covers one T cell receptor beta chain sequence. V gave up 3 bases and J gave up 2 bases; unmatched junction bases: 8. Per germline, CDR1 MGHRA and CDR2 YSYEKL. The CDR3 extends over 16 amino acids. The sample comes from a study of blood T cell repertoires in COVID-19. Whole-study context: Specimens from acute and convalescent COVID-19 originated in the United States, Italy and Spain. Sources were T cells, B-cell-depleted T cells, or PBMCs; the material itself was cDNA or gDNA.

Participants' reported clinical history set cohort assignment. In Cohort 3, a recovered donor had either two negative PCRs, clearance, or symptom resolution. Clones were read by immunoSEQ multiplex PCR, and TCRdb kept only the in-frame ones, dropping some. Among fewer than 200,000 clones listed, roughly 80% were seen once. The sequence derives from a man aged 50-60 years who had recovered from COVID-19. Sequencing was carried out using PBMCs or T cells enriched from blood (not recorded which). This sequence joins TRBV4-1 and TRBJ1-2; TRBD1 agrees at 8 bases. The chain's CDR3 is CASSHLIRTGNYGYTF. DNA of the CDR3: TGCGCCAGCAGCCACCTCATTCGGACAGGGAACTATGGCTACACCTTC.